The T cell receptor beta chain described here comes from a study of CD8+ T cells in alopecia areata. RNA was extracted and reverse transcribed into cDNA as the sequencing template. Only in-frame clones appear in the TCRdb table, and some are missing; sequencing was by immunoSEQ multiplex PCR. The data hold approximately 57,000 clones, with over 95% observed a single time. Per germline, CDR1 GTSNPN and CDR2 SVGIG (reference sequence). V lost 7 bases to trimming and J lost 5 bases; unmatched junction nucleotides: 20. This CDR3 is built from 18 residues. The clonotype was recovered from a human donor with alopecia areata. The starting material was CD8+ T cells sorted from blood, obtained at week 0. The chain links TRBV30 to TRBJ2-3; 11 nucleotides match TRBD2. CDR3 protein: CAFWPLAGGGFVGDTQYF. DNA for the CDR3: TGTGCCTTCTGGCCCCTAGCGGGGGGAGGTTTTGTTGGAGATACGCAGTATTTT.